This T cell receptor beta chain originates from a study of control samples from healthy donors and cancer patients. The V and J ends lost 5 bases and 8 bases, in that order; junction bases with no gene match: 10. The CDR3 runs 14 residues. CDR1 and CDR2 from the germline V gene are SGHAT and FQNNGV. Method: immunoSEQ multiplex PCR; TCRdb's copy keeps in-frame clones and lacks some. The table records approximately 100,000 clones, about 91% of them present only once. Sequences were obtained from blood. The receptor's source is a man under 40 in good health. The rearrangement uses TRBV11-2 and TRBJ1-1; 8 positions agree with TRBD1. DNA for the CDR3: TGTGCCAGCAGCGCCCGCAGGGGGCTTGGGGAAGCTTTCTTT. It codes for CASSARRGLGEAFF.